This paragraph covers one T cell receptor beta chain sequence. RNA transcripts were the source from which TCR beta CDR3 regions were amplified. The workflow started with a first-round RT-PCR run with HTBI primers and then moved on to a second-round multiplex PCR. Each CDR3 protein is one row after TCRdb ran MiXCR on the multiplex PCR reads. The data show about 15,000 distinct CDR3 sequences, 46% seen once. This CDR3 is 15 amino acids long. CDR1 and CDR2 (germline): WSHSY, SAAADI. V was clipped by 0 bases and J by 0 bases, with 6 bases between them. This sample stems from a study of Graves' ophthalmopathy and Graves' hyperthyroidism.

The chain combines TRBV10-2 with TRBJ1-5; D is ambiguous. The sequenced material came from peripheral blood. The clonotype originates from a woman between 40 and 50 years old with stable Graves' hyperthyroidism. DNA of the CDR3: TGCGCCAGCAGTGAGTCGGGCCCTAGCAATCAGCCCCAGCATTTT. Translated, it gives CASSESGPSNQPQHF.